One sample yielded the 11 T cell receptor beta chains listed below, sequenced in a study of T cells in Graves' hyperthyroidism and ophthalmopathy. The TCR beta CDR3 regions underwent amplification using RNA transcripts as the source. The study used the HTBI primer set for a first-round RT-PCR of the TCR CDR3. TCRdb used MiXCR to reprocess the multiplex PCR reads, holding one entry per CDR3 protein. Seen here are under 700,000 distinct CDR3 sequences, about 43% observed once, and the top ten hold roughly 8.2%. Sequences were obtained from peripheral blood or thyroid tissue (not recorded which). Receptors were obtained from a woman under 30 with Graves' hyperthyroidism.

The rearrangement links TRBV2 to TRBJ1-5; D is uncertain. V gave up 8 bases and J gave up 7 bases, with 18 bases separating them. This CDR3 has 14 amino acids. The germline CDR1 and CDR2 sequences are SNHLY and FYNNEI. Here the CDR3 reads CASRFAGGEQPQHF. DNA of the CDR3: TGTGCCAGCCGCTTTGCAGGCGGGGAGCAGCCCCAGCATTTT.

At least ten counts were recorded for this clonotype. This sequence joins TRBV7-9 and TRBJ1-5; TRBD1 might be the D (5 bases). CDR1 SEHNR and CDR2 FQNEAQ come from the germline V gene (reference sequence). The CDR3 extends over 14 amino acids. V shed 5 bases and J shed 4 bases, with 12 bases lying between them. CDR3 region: CASSRGGGNQPQHF. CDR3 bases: TGTGCCAGCAGCCGCGGTGGGGGGAATCAGCCCCAGCATTTT.

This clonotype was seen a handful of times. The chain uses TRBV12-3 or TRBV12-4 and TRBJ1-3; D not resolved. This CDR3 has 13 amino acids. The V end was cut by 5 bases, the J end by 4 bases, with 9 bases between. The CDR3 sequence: CASSPSPGNTIYF. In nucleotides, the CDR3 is TGTGCCAGCAGTCCCAGCCCCGGAAACACCATATATTTT.

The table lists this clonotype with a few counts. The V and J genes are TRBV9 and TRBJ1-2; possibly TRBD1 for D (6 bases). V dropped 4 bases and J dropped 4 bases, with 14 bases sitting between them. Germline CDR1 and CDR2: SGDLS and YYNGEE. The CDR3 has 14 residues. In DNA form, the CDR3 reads TGTGCCAGCAGCTATAATGCAGGGGTCTATGGCTACACCTTC. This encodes CASSYNAGVYGYTF.

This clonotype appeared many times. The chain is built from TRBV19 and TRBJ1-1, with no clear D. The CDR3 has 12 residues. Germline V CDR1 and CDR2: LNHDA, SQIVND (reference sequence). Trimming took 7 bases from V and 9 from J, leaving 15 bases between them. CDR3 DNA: TGTGCCAGTAATACCTTGGGATTTAAAGCTTTCTTT. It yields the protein CASNTLGFKAFF.

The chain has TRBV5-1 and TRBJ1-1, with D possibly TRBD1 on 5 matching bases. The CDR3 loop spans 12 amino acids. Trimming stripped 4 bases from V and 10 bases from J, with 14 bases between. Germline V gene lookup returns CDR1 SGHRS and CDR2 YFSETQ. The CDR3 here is CASSGGGEGAFF. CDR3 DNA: TGCGCCAGCAGCGGCGGGGGGGAGGGAGCTTTCTTT. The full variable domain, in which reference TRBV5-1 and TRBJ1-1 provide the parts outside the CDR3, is KAGVTQTPRYLIKTRGQQVTLSCSPISGHRSVSWYQQTPGQGLQFLFEYFSETQRNKGNFPGRFSGRQFSNSRSEMNVSTLELGDSALYLCASSGGGEGAFFGQGTRLTVV.

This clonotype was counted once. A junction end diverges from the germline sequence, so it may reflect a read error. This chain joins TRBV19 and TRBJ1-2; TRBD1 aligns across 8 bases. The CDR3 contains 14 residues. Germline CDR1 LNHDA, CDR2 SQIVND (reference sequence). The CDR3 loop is CASSPVAGGYGYIF. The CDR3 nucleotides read TGTGCCAGTAGCCCCGTGGCAGGGGGCTATGGCTACATCTTC. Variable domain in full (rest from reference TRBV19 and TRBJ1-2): DGGITQSPKYLFRKEGQNVTLSCEQNLNHDAMYWYRQDPGQGLRLIYYSQIVNDFQKGDIAEGYSVSREKKESFPLTVTSAQKNPTAFYLCASSPVAGGYGYIFGSGTRLTVV.

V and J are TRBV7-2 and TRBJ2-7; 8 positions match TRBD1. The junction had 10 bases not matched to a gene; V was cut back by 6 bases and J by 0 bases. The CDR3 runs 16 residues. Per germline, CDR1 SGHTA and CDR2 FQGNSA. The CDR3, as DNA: TGTGCCAGCAGTTTGCCAGGGGGCTCCCCCTCCTACGAGCAGTACTTC. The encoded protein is CASSLPGGSPSYEQYF.

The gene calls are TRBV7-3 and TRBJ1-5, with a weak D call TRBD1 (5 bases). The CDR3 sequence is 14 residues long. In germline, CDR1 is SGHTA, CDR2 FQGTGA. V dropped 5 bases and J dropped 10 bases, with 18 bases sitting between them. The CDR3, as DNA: TGTGCCAGCAGCAGCCGGGACCTCGAAGGCCCCCAGCATTTT. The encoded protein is CASSSRDLEGPQHF.

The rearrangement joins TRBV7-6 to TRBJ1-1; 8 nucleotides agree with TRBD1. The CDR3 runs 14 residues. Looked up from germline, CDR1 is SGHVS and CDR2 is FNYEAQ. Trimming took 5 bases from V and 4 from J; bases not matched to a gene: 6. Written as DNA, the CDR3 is TGTGCCAGCAGCCCTCCTACAGGGGGCACTGAAGCTTTCTTT. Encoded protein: CASSPPTGGTEAFF.

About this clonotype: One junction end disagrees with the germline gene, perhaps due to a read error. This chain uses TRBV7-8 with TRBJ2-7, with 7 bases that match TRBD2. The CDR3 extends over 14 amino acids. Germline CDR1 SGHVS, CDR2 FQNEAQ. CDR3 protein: CASSLVRRDYEQHF. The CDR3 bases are TGTGCCAGCAGCTTAGTCCGGCGGGACTACGAGCAGCACTTC.